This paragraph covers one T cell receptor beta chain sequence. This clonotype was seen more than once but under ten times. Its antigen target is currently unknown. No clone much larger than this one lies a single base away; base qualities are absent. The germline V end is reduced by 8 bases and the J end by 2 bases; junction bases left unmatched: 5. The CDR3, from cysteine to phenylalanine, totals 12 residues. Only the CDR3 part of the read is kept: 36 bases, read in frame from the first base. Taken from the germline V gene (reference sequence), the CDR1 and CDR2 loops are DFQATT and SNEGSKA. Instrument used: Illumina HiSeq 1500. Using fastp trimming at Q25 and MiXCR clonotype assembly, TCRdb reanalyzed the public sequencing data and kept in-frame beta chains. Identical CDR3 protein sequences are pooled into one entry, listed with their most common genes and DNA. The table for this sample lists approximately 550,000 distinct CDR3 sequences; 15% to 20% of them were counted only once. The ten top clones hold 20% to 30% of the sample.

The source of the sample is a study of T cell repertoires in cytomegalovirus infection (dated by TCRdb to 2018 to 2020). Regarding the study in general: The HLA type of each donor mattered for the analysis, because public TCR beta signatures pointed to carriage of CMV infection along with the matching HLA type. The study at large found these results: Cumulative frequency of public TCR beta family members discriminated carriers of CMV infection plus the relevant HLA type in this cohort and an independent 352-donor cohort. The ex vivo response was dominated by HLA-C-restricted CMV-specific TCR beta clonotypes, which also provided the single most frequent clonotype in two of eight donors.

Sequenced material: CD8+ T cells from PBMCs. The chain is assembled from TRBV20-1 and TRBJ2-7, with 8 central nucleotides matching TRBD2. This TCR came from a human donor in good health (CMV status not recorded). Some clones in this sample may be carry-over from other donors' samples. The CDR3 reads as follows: CSPRGGTYEQYF. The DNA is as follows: TGCAGTCCCCGGGGGGGAACCTACGAGCAGTACTTC.